The 10 T cell receptor beta chains listed next were all sequenced from one sample in a study of shared clonotypes between healthy human individuals. TCRdb's copy holds only in-frame clones and misses some; the assay was immunoSEQ multiplex PCR. The repertoire holds about 2.1 million clones, with just over 90% as singletons. Cells designated naive CD8 were CD45RO-negative and were positively selected for CCR7, with terminally differentiated effector memory CD45RA+ cells excluded. The sequenced sample consisted of naive CD8+ T cells from PBMCs. These receptor sequences come from a man aged 18 to 35 in good health. Some clones in this sample may be carry-over from other donors' samples.

On this clone: The same CDR3 can be traced to other DNA sequences in this sample. The chain carries TRBV27 and TRBJ2-1, with 7 positions matching TRBD1. Germline CDR1 is MNHEY and CDR2 is SMNVEV (reference sequence). The CDR3 loop spans 14 amino acids. V was pared by 2 bases and J by 5 bases, with 3 bases of the junction left unmatched. CDR3 DNA sequence: TGTGCCAGCAGTTTAAGACAGGGCAACAATGAGCAGTTCTTC. Translating gives CASSLRQGNNEQFF.

Of note for this clone: This same CDR3 is encoded by further DNA sequences in the sample. The chain couples TRBV9 to TRBJ2-5, with TRBD1 as a possible D gene (5 bases). V was shortened by 3 bases and J by 2 bases, with 11 bases between the two germline ends. The CDR3 consists of 14 residues. Germline V gene sequence: CDR1 SGDLS, CDR2 YYNGEE. The CDR3: CASSARQSQETQYF. CDR3 bases: TGTGCCAGCAGCGCCCGACAGTCTCAAGAGACCCAGTACTTC.

The chain employs TRBV9 and TRBJ2-1, with TRBD1 matching 7 bases. The trim removed 7 bases at V and 7 bases at J, leaving 8 bases unmatched. The CDR3 runs to 13 residues. Germline CDR1 SGDLS, CDR2 YYNGEE. The CDR3 spells CASGKTGLNEQFF. CDR3 nucleotide sequence: TGTGCCAGCGGAAAGACAGGGTTGAATGAGCAGTTCTTC.

With regard to this clone: Within the sample, other DNA sequences also encode this same CDR3. J is TRBJ2-5 and V is TRBV19; 7 positions match TRBD1. Germline V CDR1 and CDR2: LNHDA, SQIVND (reference sequence). This CDR3 region has 12 residues. The V gene end was trimmed by 8 bases and the J gene end by 3 bases; junction bases not matched to a gene: 3. The CDR3 DNA follows: TGTGCCAGTCGGGACAGAGAAGAGACCCAGTACTTC. Protein product: CASRDREETQYF.

This clone was seen just once. The chain joins TRBV18 to TRBJ2-7, with D unresolved. Germline values: CDR1 KGHSH, CDR2 LQKENI. The V end was cut by 5 bases, the J end by 4 bases, with 9 bases between. CDR3 length: 12 residues. CDR3 residues: CASSLVLYEQYF. As DNA, the CDR3 is TGTGCCAGCTCATTGGTGTTATACGAGCAGTACTTC.

This rearrangement joins TRBV5-1 to TRBJ2-7, with TRBD1 identical over 7 bases. Germline CDR1 and CDR2: SGHRS and YFSETQ. The CDR3 spans 13 residues. Losses at the gene ends were 3 bases for V and 5 bases for J; bases not matched to a gene: 5. The CDR3 loop reads CASSYRQGDEQYF. The CDR3 DNA reads TGCGCCAGCAGCTATAGACAGGGTGACGAGCAGTACTTC.

The gene calls are TRBV27 and TRBJ2-7; a possible D gene is TRBD2 (6 bases). The V end lost 4 bases, the J end lost 6 bases, and 19 bases lay between the germline ends. This CDR3 contains 15 residues. The V gene's germline CDR1 is MNHEY and CDR2 SMNVEV (reference sequence). The CDR3 coding sequence is TGTGCCAGCAGTTCCAGACTAGTAGGGTTTGTCGAGCAGTACTTC. Translation gives CASSSRLVGFVEQYF.

The chain joins TRBV4-2 to TRBJ2-7; no clear D gene. CDR3 size: 15 residues. The germline V and J ends were trimmed by 1 base and 4 bases, with 14 bases remaining between them. In germline, CDR1 is LGHNA, CDR2 YNFKEQ. The CDR3 DNA reads as TGTGCCAGCAGCCAAGGAGTTTCTGGGGTGTACGAGCAGTACTTC. It yields the protein CASSQGVSGVYEQYF.

This chain joins TRBV6-5 and TRBJ1-1; D remains unclear. V dropped 2 bases and J dropped 2 bases, with 15 bases sitting between them. CDR1 and CDR2 from the germline V gene are MNHEY and SVGAGI. The CDR3 covers 16 residues. For the CDR3, the DNA is TGTGCCAGCAGTTACAATTTGTGGCAGGCAAACACTGAAGCTTTCTTT. It encodes CASSYNLWQANTEAFF.

This clone was counted only a few times. The same CDR3 is also encoded by other DNA sequences in this sample. V gene TRBV19 combines with J gene TRBJ2-7; D gene unclear. The CDR3 contains 12 residues. From germline, CDR1 is LNHDA and CDR2 SQIVND (reference sequence). Trimming took 3 bases from V and 3 from J, leaving 6 bases between them. The CDR3 loop reads CASSMGGYEQYF. The CDR3 DNA follows: TGTGCCAGTAGTATGGGTGGCTACGAGCAGTACTTC.